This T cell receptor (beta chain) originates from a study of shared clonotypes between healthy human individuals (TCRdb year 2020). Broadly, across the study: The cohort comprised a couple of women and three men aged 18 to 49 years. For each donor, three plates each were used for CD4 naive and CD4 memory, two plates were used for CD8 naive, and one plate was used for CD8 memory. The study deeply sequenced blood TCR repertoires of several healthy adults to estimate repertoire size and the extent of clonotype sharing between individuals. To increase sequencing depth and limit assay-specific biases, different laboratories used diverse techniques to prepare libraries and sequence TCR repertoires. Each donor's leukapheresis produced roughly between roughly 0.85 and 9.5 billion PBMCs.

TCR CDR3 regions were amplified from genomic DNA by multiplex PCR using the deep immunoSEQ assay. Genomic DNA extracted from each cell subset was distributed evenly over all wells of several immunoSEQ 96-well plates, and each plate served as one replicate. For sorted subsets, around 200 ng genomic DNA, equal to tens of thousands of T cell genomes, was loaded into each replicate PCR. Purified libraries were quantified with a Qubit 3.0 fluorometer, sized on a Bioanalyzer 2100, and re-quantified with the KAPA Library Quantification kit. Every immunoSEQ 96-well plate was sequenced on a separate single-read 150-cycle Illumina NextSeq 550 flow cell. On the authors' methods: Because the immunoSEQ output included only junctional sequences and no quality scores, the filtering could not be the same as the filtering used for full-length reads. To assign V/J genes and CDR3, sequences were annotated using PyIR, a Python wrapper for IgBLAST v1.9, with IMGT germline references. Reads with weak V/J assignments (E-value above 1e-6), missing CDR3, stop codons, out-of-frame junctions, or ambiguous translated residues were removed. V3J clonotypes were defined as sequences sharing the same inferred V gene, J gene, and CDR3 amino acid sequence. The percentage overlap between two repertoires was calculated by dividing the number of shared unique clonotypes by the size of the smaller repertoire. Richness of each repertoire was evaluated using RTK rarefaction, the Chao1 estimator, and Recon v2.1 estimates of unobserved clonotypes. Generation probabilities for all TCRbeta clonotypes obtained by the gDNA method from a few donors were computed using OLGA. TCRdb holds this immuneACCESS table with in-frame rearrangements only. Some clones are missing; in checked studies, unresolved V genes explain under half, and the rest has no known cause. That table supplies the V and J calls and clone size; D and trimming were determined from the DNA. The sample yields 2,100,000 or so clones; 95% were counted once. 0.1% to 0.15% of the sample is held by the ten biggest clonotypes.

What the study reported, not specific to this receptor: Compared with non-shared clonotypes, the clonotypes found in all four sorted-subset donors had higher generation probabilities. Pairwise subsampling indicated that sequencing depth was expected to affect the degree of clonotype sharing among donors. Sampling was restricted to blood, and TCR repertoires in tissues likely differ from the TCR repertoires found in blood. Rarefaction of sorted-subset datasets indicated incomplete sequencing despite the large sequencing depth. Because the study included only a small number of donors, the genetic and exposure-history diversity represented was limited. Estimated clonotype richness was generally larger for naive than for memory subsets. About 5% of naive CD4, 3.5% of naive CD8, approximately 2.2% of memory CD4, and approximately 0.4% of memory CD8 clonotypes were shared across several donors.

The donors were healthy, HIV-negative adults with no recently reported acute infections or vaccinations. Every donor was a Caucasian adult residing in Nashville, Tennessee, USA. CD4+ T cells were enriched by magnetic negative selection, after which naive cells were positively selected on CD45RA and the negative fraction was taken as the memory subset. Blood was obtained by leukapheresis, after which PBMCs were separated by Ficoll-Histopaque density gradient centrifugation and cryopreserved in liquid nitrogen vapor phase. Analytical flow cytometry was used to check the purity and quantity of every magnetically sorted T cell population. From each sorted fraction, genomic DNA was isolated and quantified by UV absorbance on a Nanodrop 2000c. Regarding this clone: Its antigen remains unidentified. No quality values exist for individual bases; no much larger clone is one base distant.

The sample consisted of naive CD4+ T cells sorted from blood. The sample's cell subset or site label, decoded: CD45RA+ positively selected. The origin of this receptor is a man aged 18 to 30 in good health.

The nucleotide sequence is TGTGCCAGCAGTAAACTAGCGGGAAGTTACGAGCAGTACTTC. Translated, this is CASSKLAGSYEQYF. The rearrangement joined TRBV6-6 to TRBJ2-7; a stretch of 10 junction bases matches TRBD2. The CDR3, cysteine through phenylalanine, is 14 amino acids long. Just CDR3 DNA is preserved here, 42 bases in frame from base 1. According to the germline V gene (reference sequence), CDR1 reads MNHNY and CDR2 reads SVGAGI. After removal of 5 bases from V and 4 bases from J, the junction retains 5 bases not matched to a gene.